This entry describes one T cell receptor (beta chain). Germline-derived CDR1 and CDR2 are SGDLS and YYNGEE. V was pared by 7 bases and J by 5 bases, with 13 bases between. The CDR3 contains 12 residues. The sample originates from a study of blood T cell repertoires in COVID-19. Study in general: PBMCs, B-cell-depleted T cells, or T cells provided the cDNA or gDNA that made up the material.

Original processing notes: Nucleated cell number was recorded as an estimate derived from reference gene primer amplification. TCRdb's copy holds only in-frame clones and misses some; the assay was immunoSEQ multiplex PCR. V and J calls and clone size are those listed in that table; D and trimming were worked out from the DNA. The table has around 300,000 clones, approximately 85% seen once. The sequencing sample was made of peripheral blood. This clonotype was sampled from a human donor in a cohort sampled during active COVID-19. This sequence joins TRBV9 and TRBJ2-7; D is unclear. The CDR3: CASSLALDEQYF. The CDR3 nucleotides are TGTGCCAGCTCTTTAGCCCTGGACGAGCAGTACTTC.